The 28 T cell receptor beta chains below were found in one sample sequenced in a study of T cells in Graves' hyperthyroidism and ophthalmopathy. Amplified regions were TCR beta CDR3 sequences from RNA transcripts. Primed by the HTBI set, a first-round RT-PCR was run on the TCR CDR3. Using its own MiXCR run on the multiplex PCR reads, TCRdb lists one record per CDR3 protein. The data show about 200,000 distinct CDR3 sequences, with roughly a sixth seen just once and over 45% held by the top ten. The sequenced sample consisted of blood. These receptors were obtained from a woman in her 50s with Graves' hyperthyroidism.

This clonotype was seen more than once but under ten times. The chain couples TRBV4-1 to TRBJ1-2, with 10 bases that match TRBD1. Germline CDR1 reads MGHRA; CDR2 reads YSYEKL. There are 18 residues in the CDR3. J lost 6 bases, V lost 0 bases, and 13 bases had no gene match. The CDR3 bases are TGCGCCAGCAGCCAAGATTTGGAGTTGGGACAGGGGTTGGATGGCTACACCTTC. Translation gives CASSQDLELGQGLDGYTF.

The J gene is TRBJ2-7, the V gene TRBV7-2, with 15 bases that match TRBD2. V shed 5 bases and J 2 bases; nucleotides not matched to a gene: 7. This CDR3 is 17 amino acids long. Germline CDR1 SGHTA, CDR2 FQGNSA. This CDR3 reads CASSLPGLAGGAYEQYF. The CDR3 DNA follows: TGTGCCAGCAGCCTACCGGGACTAGCGGGAGGTGCCTACGAGCAGTACTTC.

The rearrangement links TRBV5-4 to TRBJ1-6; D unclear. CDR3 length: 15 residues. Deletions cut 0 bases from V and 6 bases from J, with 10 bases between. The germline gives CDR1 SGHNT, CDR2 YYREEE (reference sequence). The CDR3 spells CASSLGQQSNSPLHF. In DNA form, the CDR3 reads TGTGCCAGCAGCTTGGGGCAGCAATCTAATTCACCCCTCCACTTT.

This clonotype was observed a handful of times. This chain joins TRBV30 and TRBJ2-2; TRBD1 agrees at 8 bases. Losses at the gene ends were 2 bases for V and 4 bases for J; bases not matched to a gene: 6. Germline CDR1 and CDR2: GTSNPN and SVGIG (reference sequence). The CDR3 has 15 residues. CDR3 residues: CAWSKSDRATGELFF. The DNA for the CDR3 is TGTGCCTGGAGTAAATCGGACAGGGCCACCGGGGAGCTGTTTTTT.

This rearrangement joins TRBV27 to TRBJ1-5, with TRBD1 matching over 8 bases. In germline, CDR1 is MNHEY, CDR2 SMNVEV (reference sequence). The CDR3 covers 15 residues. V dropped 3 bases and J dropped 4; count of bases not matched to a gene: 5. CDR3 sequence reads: CASSFIGQGNQPQHF. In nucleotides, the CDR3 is TGTGCCAGCAGTTTTATAGGACAGGGTAATCAGCCCCAGCATTTT.

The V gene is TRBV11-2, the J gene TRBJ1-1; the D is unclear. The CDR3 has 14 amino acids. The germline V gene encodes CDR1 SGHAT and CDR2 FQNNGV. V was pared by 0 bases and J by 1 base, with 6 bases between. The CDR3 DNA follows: TGTGCCAGCAGCTTAGATCATGCGAACACTGAAGCTTTCTTT. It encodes CASSLDHANTEAFF.

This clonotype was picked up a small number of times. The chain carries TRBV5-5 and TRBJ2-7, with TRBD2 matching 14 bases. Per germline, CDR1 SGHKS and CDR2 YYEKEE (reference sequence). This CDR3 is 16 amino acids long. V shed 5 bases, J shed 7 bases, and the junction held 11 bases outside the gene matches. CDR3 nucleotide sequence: TGTGCCAGCAGGGCGGGACTAGCGGGAGTCGGCTGGGAGCAGTACTTC. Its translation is CASRAGLAGVGWEQYF. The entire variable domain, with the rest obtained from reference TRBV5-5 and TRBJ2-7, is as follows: DAGVTQSPTHLIKTRGQQVTLRCSPISGHKSVSWYQQVLGQGPQFIFQYYEKEERGRGNFPDRFSARQFPNYSSELNVNALLLGDSALYLCASRAGLAGVGWEQYFGPGTRLTVT.

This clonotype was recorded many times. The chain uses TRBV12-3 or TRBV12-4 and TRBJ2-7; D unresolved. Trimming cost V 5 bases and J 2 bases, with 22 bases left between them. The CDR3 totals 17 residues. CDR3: CASSHYPPLPETYEQYF. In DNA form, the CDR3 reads TGTGCCAGCAGTCATTACCCCCCCCTACCCGAGACCTACGAGCAGTACTTC.

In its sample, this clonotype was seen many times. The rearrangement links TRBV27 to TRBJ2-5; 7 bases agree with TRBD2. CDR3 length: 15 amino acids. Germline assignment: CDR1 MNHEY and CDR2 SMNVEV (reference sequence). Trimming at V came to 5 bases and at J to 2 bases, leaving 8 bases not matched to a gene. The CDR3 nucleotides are TGTGCCAGCAGTCCTTGGGGGGGATCGCAAGAGACCCAGTACTTC. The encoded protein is CASSPWGGSQETQYF.

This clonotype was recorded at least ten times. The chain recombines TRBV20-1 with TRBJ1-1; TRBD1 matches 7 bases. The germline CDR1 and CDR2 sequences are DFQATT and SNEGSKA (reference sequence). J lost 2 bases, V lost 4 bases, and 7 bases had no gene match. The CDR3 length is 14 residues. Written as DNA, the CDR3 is TGCAGTGCTACCCGACAGGGAGGAAACACTGAAGCTTTCTTT. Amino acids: CSATRQGGNTEAFF.

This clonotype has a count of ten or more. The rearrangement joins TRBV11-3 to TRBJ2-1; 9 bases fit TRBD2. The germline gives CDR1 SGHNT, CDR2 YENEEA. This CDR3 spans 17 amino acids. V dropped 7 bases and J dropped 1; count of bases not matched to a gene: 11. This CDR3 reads CASTNRSGRLSYNEQFF. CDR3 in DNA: TGTGCCAGCACCAACAGGAGCGGGAGGTTATCCTACAATGAGCAGTTCTTC. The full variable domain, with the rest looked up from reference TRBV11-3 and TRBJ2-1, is EAGVVQSPRYKIIEKKQPVAFWCNPISGHNTLYWYLQNLGQGPELLIRYENEEAVDDSQLPKDRFSAERLKGVDSTLKIQPAELGDSAVYLCASTNRSGRLSYNEQFFGPGTRLTVL.

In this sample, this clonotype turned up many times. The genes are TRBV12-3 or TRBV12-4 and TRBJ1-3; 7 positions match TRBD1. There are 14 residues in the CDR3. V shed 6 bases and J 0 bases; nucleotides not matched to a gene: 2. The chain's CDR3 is CASSGTASGNTIYF. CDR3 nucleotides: TGTGCCAGCAGCGGGACAGCCTCTGGAAACACCATATATTTT.

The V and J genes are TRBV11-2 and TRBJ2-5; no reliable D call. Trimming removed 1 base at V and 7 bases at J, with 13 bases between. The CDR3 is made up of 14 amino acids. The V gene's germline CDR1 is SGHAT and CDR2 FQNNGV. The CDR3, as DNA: TGTGCCAGCAGCTTAGCCTTCCGTCCTACGACCCAGTACTTC. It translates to CASSLAFRPTTQYF.

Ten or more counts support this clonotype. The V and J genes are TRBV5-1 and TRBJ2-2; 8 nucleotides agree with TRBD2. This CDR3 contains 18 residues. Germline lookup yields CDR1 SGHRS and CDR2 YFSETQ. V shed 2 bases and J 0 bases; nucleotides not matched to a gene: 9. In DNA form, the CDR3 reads TGCGCCAGCAGCTTCTCTCACGGTAGCGGGACGAACACCGGGGAGCTGTTTTTT. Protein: CASSFSHGSGTNTGELFF.

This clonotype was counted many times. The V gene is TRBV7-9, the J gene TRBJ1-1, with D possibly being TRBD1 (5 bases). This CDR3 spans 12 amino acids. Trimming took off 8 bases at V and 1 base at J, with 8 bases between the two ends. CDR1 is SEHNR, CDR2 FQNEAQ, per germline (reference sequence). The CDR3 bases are TGTGCCAGCGACAGAAGGAACACTGAAGCTTTCTTT. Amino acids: CASDRRNTEAFF. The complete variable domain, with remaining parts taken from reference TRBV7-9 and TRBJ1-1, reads DTGVSQNPRHKITKRGQNVTFRCDPISEHNRLYWYRQTLGQGPEFLTYFQNEAQLEKSRLLSDRFSAERPKGSFSTLEIQRTEQGDSAMYLCASDRRNTEAFFGQGTRLTVV.

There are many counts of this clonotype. CDR3 region: CASRSLGGHPQIEQYF. The CDR3 DNA follows: TGTGCCAGCCGAAGTTTGGGTGGACACCCCCAGATCGAGCAGTACTTC. J is TRBJ2-7 and V is TRBV28; a weak D match, TRBD1 (5 bases). This CDR3 is 16 amino acids long. Germline V CDR1 and CDR2: MDHEN, SYDVKM. V lost 8 bases to trimming and J lost 6 bases, with 26 bases between them.

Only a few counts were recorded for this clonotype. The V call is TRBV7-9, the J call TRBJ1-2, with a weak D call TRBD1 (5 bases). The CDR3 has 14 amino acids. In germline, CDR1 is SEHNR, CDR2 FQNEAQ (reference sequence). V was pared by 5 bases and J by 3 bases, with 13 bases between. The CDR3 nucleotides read TGTGCCAGCAGCGGGTCCCGGGGGGACTATGGCTACACCTTC. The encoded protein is CASSGSRGDYGYTF. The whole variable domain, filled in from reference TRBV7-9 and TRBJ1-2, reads DTGVSQNPRHKITKRGQNVTFRCDPISEHNRLYWYRQTLGQGPEFLTYFQNEAQLEKSRLLSDRFSAERPKGSFSTLEIQRTEQGDSAMYLCASSGSRGDYGYTFGSGTRLTVV.

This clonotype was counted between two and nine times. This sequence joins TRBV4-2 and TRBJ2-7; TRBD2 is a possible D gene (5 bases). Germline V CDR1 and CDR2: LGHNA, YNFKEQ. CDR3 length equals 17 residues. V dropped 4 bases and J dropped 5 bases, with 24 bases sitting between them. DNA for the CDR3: TGTGCCAGCAGCCTGTCGGGGAACAGCGCCTTCAAAGACGAGCAGTACTTC. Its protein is CASSLSGNSAFKDEQYF.

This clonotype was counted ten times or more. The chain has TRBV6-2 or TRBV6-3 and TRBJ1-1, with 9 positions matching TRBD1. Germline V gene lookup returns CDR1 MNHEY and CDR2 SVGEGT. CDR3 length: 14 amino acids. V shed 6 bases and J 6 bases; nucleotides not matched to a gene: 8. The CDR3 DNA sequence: TGTGCCAGCAGAGTGGGACAGGGTTTCGCTGAAGCTTTCTTT. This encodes CASRVGQGFAEAFF.

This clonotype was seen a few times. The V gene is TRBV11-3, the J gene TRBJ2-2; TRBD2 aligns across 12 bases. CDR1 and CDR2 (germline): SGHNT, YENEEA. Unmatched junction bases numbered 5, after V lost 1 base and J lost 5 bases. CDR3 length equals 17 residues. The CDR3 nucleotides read TGTGCCAGCAGCTTAGCCGGACTAGCGGGAAGGACCGGGGAGCTGTTTTTT. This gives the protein CASSLAGLAGRTGELFF.

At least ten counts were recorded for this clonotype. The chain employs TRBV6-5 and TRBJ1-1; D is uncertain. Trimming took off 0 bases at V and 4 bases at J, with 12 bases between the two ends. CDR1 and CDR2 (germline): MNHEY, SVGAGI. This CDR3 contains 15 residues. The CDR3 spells CASSYSGQQSTEAFF. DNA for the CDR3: TGTGCCAGCAGTTACTCCGGCCAGCAGAGCACTGAAGCTTTCTTT.

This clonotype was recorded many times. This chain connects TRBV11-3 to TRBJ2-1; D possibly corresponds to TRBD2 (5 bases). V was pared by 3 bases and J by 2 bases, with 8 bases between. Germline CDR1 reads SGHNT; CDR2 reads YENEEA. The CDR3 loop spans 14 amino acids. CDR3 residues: CASSFAGPYNEQFF. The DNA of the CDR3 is TGTGCCAGCAGCTTTGCGGGTCCCTACAATGAGCAGTTCTTC. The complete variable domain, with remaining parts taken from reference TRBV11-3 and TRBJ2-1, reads EAGVVQSPRYKIIEKKQPVAFWCNPISGHNTLYWYLQNLGQGPELLIRYENEEAVDDSQLPKDRFSAERLKGVDSTLKIQPAELGDSAVYLCASSFAGPYNEQFFGPGTRLTVL.

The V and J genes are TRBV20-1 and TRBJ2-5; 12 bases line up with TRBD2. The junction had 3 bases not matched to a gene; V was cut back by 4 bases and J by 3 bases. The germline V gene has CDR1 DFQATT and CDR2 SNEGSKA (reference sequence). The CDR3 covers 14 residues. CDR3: CSAKASGREETQYF. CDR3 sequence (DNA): TGCAGTGCTAAGGCTAGCGGGAGGGAAGAGACCCAGTACTTC.

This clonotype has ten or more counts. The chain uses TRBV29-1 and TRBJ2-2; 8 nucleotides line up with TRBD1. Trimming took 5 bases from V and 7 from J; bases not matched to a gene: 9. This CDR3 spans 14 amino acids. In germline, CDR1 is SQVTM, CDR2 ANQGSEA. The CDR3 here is CSVKRSQGVGELFF. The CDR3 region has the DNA TGCAGCGTTAAACGATCACAGGGGGTCGGGGAGCTGTTTTTT.

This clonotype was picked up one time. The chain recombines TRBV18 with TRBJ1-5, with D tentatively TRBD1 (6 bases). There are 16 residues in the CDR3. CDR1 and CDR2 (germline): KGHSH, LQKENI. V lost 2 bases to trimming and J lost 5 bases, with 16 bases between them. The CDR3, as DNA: TGTGCCAGCTCACCATGGACAGCAGTGGTGTATCAGCCCCAGCATTTT. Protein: CASSPWTAVVYQPQHF. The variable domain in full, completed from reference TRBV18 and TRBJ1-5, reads NAGVMQNPRHLVRRRGQEARLRCSPMKGHSHVYWYRQLPEEGLKFMVYLQKENIIDESGMPKERFSAEFPKEGPSILRIQQVVRGDSAAYFCASSPWTAVVYQPQHFGDGTRLSIL.

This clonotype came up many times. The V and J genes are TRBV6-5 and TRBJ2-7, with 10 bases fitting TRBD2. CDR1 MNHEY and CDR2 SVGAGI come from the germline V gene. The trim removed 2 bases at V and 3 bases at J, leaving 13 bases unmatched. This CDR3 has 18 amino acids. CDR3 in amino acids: CASSYRYPSGSEFYEQYF. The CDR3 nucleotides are TGTGCCAGCAGTTACCGGTATCCTAGCGGGAGTGAGTTCTACGAGCAGTACTTC.

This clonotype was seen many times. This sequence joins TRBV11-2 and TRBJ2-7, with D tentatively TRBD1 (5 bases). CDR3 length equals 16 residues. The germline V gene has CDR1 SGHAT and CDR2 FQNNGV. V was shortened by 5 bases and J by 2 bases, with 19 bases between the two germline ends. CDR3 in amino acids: CASSVPGHETTYEQYF. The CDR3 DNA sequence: TGTGCCAGCAGCGTTCCCGGACACGAAACTACCTACGAGCAGTACTTC.

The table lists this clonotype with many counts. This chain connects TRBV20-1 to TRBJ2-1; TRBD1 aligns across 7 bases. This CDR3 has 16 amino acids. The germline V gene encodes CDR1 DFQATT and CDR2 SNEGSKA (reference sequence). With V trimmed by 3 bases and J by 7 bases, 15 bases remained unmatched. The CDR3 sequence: CSASPLDRSRQNEQFF. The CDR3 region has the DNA TGCAGTGCTAGCCCTCTGGACAGGTCAAGGCAAAATGAGCAGTTCTTC.